The sequence of this TCR beta chain was determined in a study of response to subunit inactivated influenza vaccine. This CDR3 has 19 amino acids. V shed 1 base, J shed 0 bases, and the junction held 10 bases outside the gene matches. The germline CDR1 and CDR2 sequences are SGHAT and FQNNGV. This clonotype was detected many times. TCRdb itself ran the RT-PCR reads through MiXCR, one entry per CDR3 protein. The repertoire holds 800,000 or so distinct CDR3 sequences, with less than 25% as singletons. Source: PBMCs from blood, taken 4 to 6 days after vaccination. The chain employs TRBV11-2 and TRBJ2-2, with 8 bases lining up with TRBD2. This TCR was recovered from a man in his fifties who received an inactivated influenza vaccine. CDR3 in DNA: TGTGCCAGCAGCTTAGTTCCTAGGACTAGCCTCACGAACACCGGGGAGCTGTTTTTT. Translated, it gives CASSLVPRTSLTNTGELFF. Full variable domain (remainder filled in from reference TRBV11-2 and TRBJ2-2): EAGVAQSPRYKIIEKRQSVAFWCNPISGHATLYWYQQILGQGPKLLIQFQNNGVVDDSQLPKDRFSAERLKGVDSTLKIQPAKLEDSAVYLCASSLVPRTSLTNTGELFFGEGSRLTVL.